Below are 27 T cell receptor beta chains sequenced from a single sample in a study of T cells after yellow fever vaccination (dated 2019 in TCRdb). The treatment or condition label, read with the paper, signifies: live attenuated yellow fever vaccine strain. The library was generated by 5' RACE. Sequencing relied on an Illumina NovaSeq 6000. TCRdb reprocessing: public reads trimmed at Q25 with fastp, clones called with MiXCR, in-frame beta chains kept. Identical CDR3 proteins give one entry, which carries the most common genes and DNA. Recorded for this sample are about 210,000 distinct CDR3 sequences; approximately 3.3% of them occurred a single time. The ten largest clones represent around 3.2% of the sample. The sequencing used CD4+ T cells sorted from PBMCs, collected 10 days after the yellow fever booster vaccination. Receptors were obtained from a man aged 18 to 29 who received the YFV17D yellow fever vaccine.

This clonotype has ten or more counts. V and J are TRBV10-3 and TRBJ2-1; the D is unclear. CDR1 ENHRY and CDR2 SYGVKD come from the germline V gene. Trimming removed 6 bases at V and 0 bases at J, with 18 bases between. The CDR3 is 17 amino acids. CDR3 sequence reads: CAISLEEPWSSYNEQFF. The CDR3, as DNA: TGTGCCATCAGCCTAGAGGAGCCGTGGAGCTCCTACAATGAGCAGTTCTTC.

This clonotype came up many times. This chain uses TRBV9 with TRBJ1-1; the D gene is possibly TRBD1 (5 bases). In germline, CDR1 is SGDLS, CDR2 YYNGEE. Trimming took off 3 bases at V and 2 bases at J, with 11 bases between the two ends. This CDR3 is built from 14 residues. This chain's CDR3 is CASSGGRLNTEAFF. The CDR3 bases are TGTGCCAGCAGCGGGGGACGGTTAAACACTGAAGCTTTCTTT.

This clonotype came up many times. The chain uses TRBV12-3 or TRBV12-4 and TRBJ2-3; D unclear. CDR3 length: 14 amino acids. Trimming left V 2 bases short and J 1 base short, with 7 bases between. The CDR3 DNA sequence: TGTGCCAGCAGTTTAAACCGGGGCACAGATACGCAGTATTTT. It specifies CASSLNRGTDTQYF.

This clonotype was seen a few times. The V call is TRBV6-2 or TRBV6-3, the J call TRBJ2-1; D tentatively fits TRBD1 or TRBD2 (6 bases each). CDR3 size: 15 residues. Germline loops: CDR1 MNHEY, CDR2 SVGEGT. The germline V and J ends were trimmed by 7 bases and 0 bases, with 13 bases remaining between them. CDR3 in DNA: TGTGCCAGCATGGGGGGCTCGAGCTCCTACAATGAGCAGTTCTTC. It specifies CASMGGSSSYNEQFF.

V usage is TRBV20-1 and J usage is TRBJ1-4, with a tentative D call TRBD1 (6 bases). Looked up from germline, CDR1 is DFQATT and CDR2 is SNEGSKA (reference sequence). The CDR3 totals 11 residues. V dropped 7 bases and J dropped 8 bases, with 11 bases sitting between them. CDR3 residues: CSVRGVEKLFF. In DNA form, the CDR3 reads TGCAGTGTCAGGGGAGTCGAAAAACTGTTTTTT.

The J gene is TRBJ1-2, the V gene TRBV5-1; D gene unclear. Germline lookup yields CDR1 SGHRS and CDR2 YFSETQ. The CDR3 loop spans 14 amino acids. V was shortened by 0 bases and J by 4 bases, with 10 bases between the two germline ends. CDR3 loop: CASSLDRISYGYTF. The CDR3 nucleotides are TGCGCCAGCAGCTTGGATAGGATTTCCTATGGCTACACCTTC.

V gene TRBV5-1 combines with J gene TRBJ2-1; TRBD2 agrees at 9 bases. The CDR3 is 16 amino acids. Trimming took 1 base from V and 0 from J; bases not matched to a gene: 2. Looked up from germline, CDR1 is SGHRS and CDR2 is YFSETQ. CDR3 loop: CASSLLAGLSYNEQFF. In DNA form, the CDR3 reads TGCGCCAGCAGCTTGCTAGCGGGGCTCTCCTACAATGAGCAGTTCTTC.

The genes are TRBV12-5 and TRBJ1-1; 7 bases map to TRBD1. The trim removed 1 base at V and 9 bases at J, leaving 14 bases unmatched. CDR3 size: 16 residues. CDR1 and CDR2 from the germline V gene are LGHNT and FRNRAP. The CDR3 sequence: CASGLASGADRVQAFF. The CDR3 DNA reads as TGTGCTAGTGGTTTGGCTTCAGGGGCCGACAGGGTTCAAGCTTTCTTT.

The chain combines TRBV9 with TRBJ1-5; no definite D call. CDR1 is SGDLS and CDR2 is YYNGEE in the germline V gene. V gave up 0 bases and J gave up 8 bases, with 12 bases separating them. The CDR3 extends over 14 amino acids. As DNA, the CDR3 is TGTGCCAGCAGCGTAGGAGGCCCAAGGGAGCCCCAGCATTTT. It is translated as CASSVGGPREPQHF.

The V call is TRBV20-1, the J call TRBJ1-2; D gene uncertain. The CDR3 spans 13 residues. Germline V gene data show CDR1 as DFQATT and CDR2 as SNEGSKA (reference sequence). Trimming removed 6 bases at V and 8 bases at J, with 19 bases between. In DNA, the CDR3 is TGCAGTGCATCTCCCGAGGGCAGAGGGGGCTACACCTTC. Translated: CSASPEGRGGYTF.

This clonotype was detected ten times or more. In nucleotides, the CDR3 is TGTGCCAGCAGCTTATGGTCGGGACGGAGCTCTGGAAACACCATATATTTT. It yields the protein CASSLWSGRSSGNTIYF. V is TRBV7-2 and J is TRBJ1-3; maybe TRBD1 (5 bases). Trimming cost V 2 bases and J 0 bases, with 14 bases left between them. The length of the CDR3 is 17 residues. CDR1 and CDR2 from the germline V gene are SGHTA and FQGNSA.

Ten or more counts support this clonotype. The chain's CDR3 is CASSLGAGPNTEAFF. The CDR3 bases are TGCGCCAGCAGCTTGGGGGCCGGCCCGAACACTGAAGCTTTCTTT. V and J are TRBV5-1 and TRBJ1-1; D unresolved. This CDR3 is built from 15 residues. V shed 0 bases and J shed 1 base, with 10 bases lying between them. Germline V gene sequence: CDR1 SGHRS, CDR2 YFSETQ.

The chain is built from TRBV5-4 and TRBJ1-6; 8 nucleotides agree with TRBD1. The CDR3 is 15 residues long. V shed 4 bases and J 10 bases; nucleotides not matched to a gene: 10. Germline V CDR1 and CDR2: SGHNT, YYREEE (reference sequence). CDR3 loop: CASSRRTGPESPLHF. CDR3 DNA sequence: TGTGCCAGCAGCCGAAGGACAGGGCCTGAGTCACCCCTCCACTTT.

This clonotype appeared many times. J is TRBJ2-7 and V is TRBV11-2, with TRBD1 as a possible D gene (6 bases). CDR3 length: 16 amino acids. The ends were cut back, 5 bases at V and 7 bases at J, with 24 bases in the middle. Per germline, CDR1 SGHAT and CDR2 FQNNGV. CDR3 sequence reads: CASSPLGDTLLGEQYF. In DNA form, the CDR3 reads TGTGCCAGCAGCCCGCTAGGGGACACCCTCTTGGGGGAGCAGTACTTC.

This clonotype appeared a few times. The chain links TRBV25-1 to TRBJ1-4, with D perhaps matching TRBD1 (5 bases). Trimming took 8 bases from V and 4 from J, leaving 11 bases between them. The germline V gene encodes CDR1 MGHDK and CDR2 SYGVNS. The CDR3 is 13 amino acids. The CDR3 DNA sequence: TGTGCCAGCCAGACAGATCTTAATGAAAAACTGTTTTTT. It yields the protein CASQTDLNEKLFF.

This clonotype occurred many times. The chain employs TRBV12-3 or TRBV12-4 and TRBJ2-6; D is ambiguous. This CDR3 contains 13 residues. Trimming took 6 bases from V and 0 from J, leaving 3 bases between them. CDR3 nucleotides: TGTGCCAGCAGAAACTCTGGGGCCAACGTCCTGACTTTC. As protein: CASRNSGANVLTF.

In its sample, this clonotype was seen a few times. The CDR3 DNA follows: TGCAGCGTTGTGGAAAGAGGCCGTACCCTCTACAATGAGCAGTTCTTC. It codes for CSVVERGRTLYNEQFF. The chain joins TRBV29-1 to TRBJ2-1; D not certain. CDR3 size: 16 residues. Looked up from germline, CDR1 is SQVTM and CDR2 is ANQGSEA. V shed 4 bases and J shed 3 bases, with 19 bases lying between them.

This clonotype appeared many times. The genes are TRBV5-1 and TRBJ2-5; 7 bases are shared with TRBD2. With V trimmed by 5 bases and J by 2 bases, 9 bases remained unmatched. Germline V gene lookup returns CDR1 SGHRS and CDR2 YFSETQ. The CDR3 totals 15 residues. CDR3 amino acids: CASSDLPAGQETQYF. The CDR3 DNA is TGCGCCAGCAGTGATCTTCCAGCGGGGCAAGAGACCCAGTACTTC. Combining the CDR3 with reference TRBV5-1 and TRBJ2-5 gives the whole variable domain KAGVTQTPRYLIKTRGQQVTLSCSPISGHRSVSWYQQTPGQGLQFLFEYFSETQRNKGNFPGRFSGRQFSNSRSEMNVSTLELGDSALYLCASSDLPAGQETQYFGPGTRLLVL.

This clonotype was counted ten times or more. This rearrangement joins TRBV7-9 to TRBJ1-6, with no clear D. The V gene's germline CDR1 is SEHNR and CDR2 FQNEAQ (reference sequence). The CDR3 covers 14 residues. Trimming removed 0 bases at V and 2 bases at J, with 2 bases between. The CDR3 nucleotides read TGTGCCAGCAGCTTAGCGACCTATAATTCACCCCTCCACTTT. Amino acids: CASSLATYNSPLHF.

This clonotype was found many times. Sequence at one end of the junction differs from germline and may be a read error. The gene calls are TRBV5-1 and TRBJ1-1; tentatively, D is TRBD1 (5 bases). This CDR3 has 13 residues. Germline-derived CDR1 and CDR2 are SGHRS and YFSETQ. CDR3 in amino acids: CASSLGGDTEAFF. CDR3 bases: TGTGCCAGCAGCTTAGGAGGGGACACTGAAGCTTTCTTT.

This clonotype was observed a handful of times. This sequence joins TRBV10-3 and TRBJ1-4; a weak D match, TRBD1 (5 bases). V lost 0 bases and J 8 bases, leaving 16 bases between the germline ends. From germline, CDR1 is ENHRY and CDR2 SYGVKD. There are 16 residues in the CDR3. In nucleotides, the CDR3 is TGTGCCATCAGTGAGTCTACTGGGACGTACTTGGAAAAACTGTTTTTT. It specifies CAISESTGTYLEKLFF.

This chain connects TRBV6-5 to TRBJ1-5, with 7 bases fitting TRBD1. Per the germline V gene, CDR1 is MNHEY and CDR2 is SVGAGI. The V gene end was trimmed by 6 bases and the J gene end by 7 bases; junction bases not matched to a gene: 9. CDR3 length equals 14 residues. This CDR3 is CASSRRVQGQPQHF. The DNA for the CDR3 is TGTGCCAGCAGCCGACGGGTACAGGGGCAGCCCCAGCATTTT.

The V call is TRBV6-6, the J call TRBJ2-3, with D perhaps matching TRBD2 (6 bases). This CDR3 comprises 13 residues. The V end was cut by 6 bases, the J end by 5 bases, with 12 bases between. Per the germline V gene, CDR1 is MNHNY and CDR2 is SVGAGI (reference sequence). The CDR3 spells CASRPPSEDTQYF. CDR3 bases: TGTGCCAGCAGGCCGCCTAGCGAAGATACGCAGTATTTT.

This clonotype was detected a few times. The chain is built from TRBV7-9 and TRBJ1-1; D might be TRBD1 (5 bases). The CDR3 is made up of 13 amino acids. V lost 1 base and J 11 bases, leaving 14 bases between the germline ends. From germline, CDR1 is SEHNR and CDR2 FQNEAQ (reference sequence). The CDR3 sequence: CASSLGIGARAFF. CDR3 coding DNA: TGTGCCAGCAGCTTAGGGATAGGGGCGCGGGCTTTCTTT.

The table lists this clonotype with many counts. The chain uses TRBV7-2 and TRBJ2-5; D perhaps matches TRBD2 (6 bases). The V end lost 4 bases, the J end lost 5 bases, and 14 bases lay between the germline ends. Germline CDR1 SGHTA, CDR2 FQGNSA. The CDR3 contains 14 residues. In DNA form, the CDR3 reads TGTGCCAGCAGCTCCCGAGGAGGGAGGGAGACCCAGTACTTC. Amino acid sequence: CASSSRGGRETQYF.

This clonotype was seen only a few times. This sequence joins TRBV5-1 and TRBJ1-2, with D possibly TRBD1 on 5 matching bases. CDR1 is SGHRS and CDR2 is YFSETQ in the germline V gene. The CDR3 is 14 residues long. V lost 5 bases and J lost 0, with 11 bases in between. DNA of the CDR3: TGCGCCAGCAGTCGGGAGACAGCTAACTATGGCTACACCTTC. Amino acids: CASSRETANYGYTF.

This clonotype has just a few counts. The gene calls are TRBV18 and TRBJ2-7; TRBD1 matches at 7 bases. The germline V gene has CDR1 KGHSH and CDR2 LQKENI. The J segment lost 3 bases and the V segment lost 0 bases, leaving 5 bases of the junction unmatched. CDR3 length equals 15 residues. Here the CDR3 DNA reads TGTGCCAGCTCACCACCGGGCGCAGGGGGCTACGAGCAGTACTTC. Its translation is CASSPPGAGGYEQYF. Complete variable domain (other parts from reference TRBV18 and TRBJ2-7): NAGVMQNPRHLVRRRGQEARLRCSPMKGHSHVYWYRQLPEEGLKFMVYLQKENIIDESGMPKERFSAEFPKEGPSILRIQQVVRGDSAAYFCASSPPGAGGYEQYFGPGTRLTVT.